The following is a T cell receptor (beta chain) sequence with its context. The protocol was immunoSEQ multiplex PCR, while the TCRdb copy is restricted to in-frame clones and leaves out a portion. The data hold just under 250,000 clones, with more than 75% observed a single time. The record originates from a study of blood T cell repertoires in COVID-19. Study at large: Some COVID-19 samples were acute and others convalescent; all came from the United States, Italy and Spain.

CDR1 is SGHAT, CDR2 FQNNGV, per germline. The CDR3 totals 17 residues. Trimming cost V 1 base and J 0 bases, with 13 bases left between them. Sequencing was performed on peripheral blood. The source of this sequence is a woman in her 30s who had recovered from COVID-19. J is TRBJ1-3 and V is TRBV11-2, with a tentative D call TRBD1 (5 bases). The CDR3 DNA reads TGTGCCAGCAGCTTAGTGGGGCAGGCGAGCTCTGGAAACACCATATATTTT. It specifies CASSLVGQASSGNTIYF. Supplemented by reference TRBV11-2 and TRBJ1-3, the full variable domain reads EAGVAQSPRYKIIEKRQSVAFWCNPISGHATLYWYQQILGQGPKLLIQFQNNGVVDDSQLPKDRFSAERLKGVDSTLKIQPAKLEDSAVYLCASSLVGQASSGNTIYFGEGSWLTVV.